The 27 T cell receptor beta chains in this list originate from one sample, sequenced in a study of PD-1 blockade in classical Hodgkin lymphoma. Autologous stem cell transplantation was followed by relapse in every patient, and brentuximab vedotin exposure varied. Assay: immunoSEQ multiplex PCR; the TCRdb copy retains only in-frame clones and omits some. The data hold more than 50,000 clones, with 71% observed a single time. Sequencing used peripheral blood mononuclear cells (PBMCs), obtained before the second cycle of nivolumab. The receptors were gathered from a human donor with classical Hodgkin lymphoma.

J is TRBJ1-1 and V is TRBV29-1; possible D gene TRBD1, 5 bases. The CDR3 extends over 15 amino acids. Trimming shortened V by 1 base and J by 1 base, and 13 bases separated the two germline ends. The germline gives CDR1 SQVTM, CDR2 ANQGSEA. The CDR3 loop reads CSVEGDSQGNTEAFF. CDR3 in DNA: TGCAGCGTTGAAGGAGACAGCCAAGGGAACACTGAAGCTTTCTTT.

The rearrangement joins TRBV9 to TRBJ2-2; TRBD1 aligns across 11 bases. Per the germline V gene, CDR1 is SGDLS and CDR2 is YYNGEE. CDR3 length equals 15 residues. J was trimmed by 7 bases and V by 3 bases; bases with no gene match: 5. In nucleotides, the CDR3 is TGTGCCAGCAGCGGGACAGGGGGCGCCGGCGGGGAGCTGTTTTTT. Translation: CASSGTGGAGGELFF.

This sequence joins TRBV28 and TRBJ2-1; TRBD1 agrees at 9 bases. CDR1 is MDHEN, CDR2 SYDVKM, per germline. The CDR3 is 14 residues long. J lost 8 bases, V lost 3 bases, and 5 bases had no gene match. The CDR3 sequence: CASSFRDRDDEQFF. The CDR3 coding sequence is TGTGCCAGCAGTTTCCGGGACAGGGACGATGAGCAGTTCTTC.

The chain couples TRBV6-6 to TRBJ2-5; no reliable D call. The DNA matches TRBJ2-7 better at its end, which makes the J call doubtful. The germline V gene encodes CDR1 MNHNY and CDR2 SVGAGI (reference sequence). The CDR3 sequence is 13 residues long. The CDR3 loop is CASSYSMGNEQYF. The CDR3 nucleotides are TGTGCCAGCAGTTACTCGATGGGGAACGAGCAGTACTTC.

The chain has TRBV9 and TRBJ1-1; D ambiguous. Germline V CDR1 and CDR2: SGDLS, YYNGEE. The V end lost 0 bases, the J end lost 3 bases, and 9 bases lay between the germline ends. The CDR3 spans 14 residues. The CDR3 DNA reads as TGTGCCAGCAGCGTAGAGGGCTCTGACACTGAAGCTTTCTTT. Its translation is CASSVEGSDTEAFF.

This rearrangement joins TRBV10-2 to TRBJ1-4; D uncertain. The ends were cut back, 3 bases at V and 0 bases at J, with 14 bases in the middle. The CDR3 extends over 17 amino acids. Germline-derived CDR1 and CDR2 are WSHSY and SAAADI. The CDR3 reads CASSDSIGEATNEKLFF. CDR3 coding DNA: TGCGCCAGCAGTGATTCTATCGGGGAAGCAACTAATGAAAAACTGTTTTTT.

This clone has just a few counts. This rearrangement joins TRBV9 to TRBJ1-1; no clear D. V lost 2 bases, J lost 4 bases, and 6 bases lay in between. Looked up from germline, CDR1 is SGDLS and CDR2 is YYNGEE. The CDR3 sequence is 12 residues long. CDR3 DNA: TGTGCCAGCAGCGTTGGTGGCACTGAAGCTTTCTTT. It codes for CASSVGGTEAFF.

This clone has more than one count but fewer than ten. This chain connects TRBV6-5 to TRBJ1-1; TRBD1 is a possible D gene (5 bases). Trimming stripped 7 bases from V and 5 bases from J, with 14 bases between. The germline V gene has CDR1 MNHEY and CDR2 SVGAGI. This CDR3 contains 13 residues. CDR3 bases: TGTGCCAGCACTTCACCAGGGAGGACTGAAGCTTTCTTT. It yields the protein CASTSPGRTEAFF.

Note on this clone: Other DNA sequences within the sample encode an identical CDR3. The chain links TRBV2 to TRBJ1-1; D not resolved. Germline CDR1 SNHLY, CDR2 FYNNEI. Between the trimmed V and J ends, which lost 7 bases and 0 bases, there was a span of 15 bases. This CDR3 is built from 15 residues. The CDR3 loop is CASIPIWSMNTEAFF. CDR3 DNA sequence: TGTGCCAGCATACCGATTTGGAGCATGAACACTGAAGCTTTCTTT.

At least ten counts were recorded for this clone. The CDR3 bases are TGTGCCAGCAGTTATACAGGCGGGAATTCACCCCTCCACTTT. This codes for CASSYTGGNSPLHF. V and J are TRBV6-5 and TRBJ1-6; weak D call: TRBD1 (5 bases). Per the germline V gene, CDR1 is MNHEY and CDR2 is SVGAGI. This CDR3 has 14 residues. The V gene lost 3 bases and the J gene lost 7 bases, with 10 bases spanning the gap.

This clone was seen a handful of times. As DNA, the CDR3 is TGTGCCAGCAGTGTAGGGGGGGGGCGGACTGAAGCTTTCTTT. It specifies CASSVGGGRTEAFF. V gene TRBV2 combines with J gene TRBJ1-1, with a tentative D call TRBD1 (6 bases). V lost 4 bases, J lost 5 bases, and 14 bases lay in between. Germline V gene lookup returns CDR1 SNHLY and CDR2 FYNNEI. CDR3 size: 14 residues.

V gene TRBV4-1 combines with J gene TRBJ2-7; 8 bases are a match to TRBD2. V was clipped by 3 bases and J by 0 bases; unmatched bases: 13. This CDR3 has 18 residues. Germline V gives CDR1 MGHRA, CDR2 YSYEKL. As DNA, the CDR3 is TGCGCCAGCAGCCAGCCCTCGGGGGGGCACTTCGCCTCCTACGAGCAGTACTTC. Its translation: CASSQPSGGHFASYEQYF.

The V and J genes are TRBV25-1 and TRBJ2-3; tentative D call: TRBD1 (6 bases). The CDR3 spans 14 residues. Germline CDR1 reads MGHDK; CDR2 reads SYGVNS. V dropped 3 bases and J dropped 5 bases, with 12 bases sitting between them. CDR3 residues: CASSEGRTVDTQYF. The CDR3 bases are TGTGCCAGCAGTGAGGGACGGACAGTAGATACGCAGTATTTT.

The rearrangement uses TRBV27 and TRBJ1-1; no definite D call. Germline V gives CDR1 MNHEY, CDR2 SMNVEV (reference sequence). The CDR3 sequence is 16 residues long. Trimming cost V 0 bases and J 0 bases, with 11 bases left between them. The CDR3 DNA reads as TGTGCCAGCAGTTTATCGGCAGCCCTATTGAACACTGAAGCTTTCTTT. This codes for CASSLSAALLNTEAFF.

The CDR3 DNA is TGCGCCGCCAGTGTGGGGCTCAACGAGCAGTACTTC. Protein sequence: CAASVGLNEQYF. This chain uses TRBV10-2 with TRBJ2-7, with a possible D match to TRBD1 (5 bases). The V gene lost 11 bases and the J gene lost 5 bases, with 16 bases spanning the gap. CDR3 length: 12 amino acids. Germline CDR1 reads WSHSY; CDR2 reads SAAADI.

This clone was seen a handful of times. The chain links TRBV23-1 to TRBJ1-1; 7 bases line up with TRBD1. TRBV23-1 is given ORF status, its function remaining uncertain. CDR3 size: 12 residues. The ends lost 11 bases at V and 0 bases at J; junction bases unmatched: 3. CDR3 residues: CAGDRVNTEAFF. The CDR3 DNA follows: TGCGCCGGCGACAGGGTGAACACTGAAGCTTTCTTT.

This CDR3 reads CASSQEEGNQPQHF. Here the CDR3 DNA reads TGCGCCAGCAGCCAAGAGGAGGGCAATCAGCCCCAGCATTTT. The V and J genes are TRBV4-1 and TRBJ1-5; D gene uncertain. Looked up from germline, CDR1 is MGHRA and CDR2 is YSYEKL. CDR3 length: 14 residues. Trimming removed 0 bases from V and 2 bases from J, with 5 bases in between.

The rearrangement joins TRBV30 to TRBJ1-3, with a weak D call TRBD1 (5 bases). The ends were cut back, 1 base at V and 0 bases at J, with 7 bases in the middle. The length of the CDR3 is 14 residues. Germline V gives CDR1 GTSNPN, CDR2 SVGIG (reference sequence). Here the CDR3 DNA reads TGTGCCTGGAGTGGGGGCCTCTCTGGAAACACCATATATTTT. Translation gives CAWSGGLSGNTIYF.

This clone occurred many times. The gene calls are TRBV7-2 and TRBJ1-1; no firm D call. Trimming removed 3 bases at V and 0 bases at J, with 8 bases between. This CDR3 region has 14 residues. CDR1 and CDR2 from the germline V gene are SGHTA and FQGNSA. In DNA form, the CDR3 reads TGTGCCAGCAGCTTTGGGTTCATGAACACTGAAGCTTTCTTT. This gives the protein CASSFGFMNTEAFF.

The chain uses TRBV5-1 and TRBJ2-3; tentatively, D is TRBD1 (6 bases). Germline V gene data show CDR1 as SGHRS and CDR2 as YFSETQ. There are 16 residues in the CDR3. Trimming stripped 3 bases from V and 0 bases from J, with 14 bases between. For the CDR3, the DNA is TGCGCCAGCAGCTATAACAGGGCCGCTAGCACAGATACGCAGTATTTT. Its protein is CASSYNRAASTDTQYF.

This chain connects TRBV7-3 to TRBJ1-2; 7 bases align to TRBD1. Germline loops: CDR1 SGHTA, CDR2 FQGTGA. J gave up 6 bases and V 1 base, and 2 bases lay outside the gene matches. This CDR3 comprises 13 residues. CDR3 loop: CASSLNTGDGYTF. As DNA, the CDR3 is TGTGCCAGCAGCTTAAATACAGGGGATGGCTACACCTTC.

In nucleotides, the CDR3 is TGCGCCAGCAGCTTGACGGGGGCGCGAGAGACCCAGTACTTC. As protein: CASSLTGARETQYF. This rearrangement joins TRBV5-1 to TRBJ2-5; TRBD1 or TRBD2 may be the D gene (6 bases each). The length of the CDR3 is 14 residues. Germline CDR1 SGHRS, CDR2 YFSETQ. The germline V and J ends were trimmed by 1 base and 4 bases, with 11 bases remaining between them.

This chain uses TRBV6-6 with TRBJ1-2; 9 bases fit TRBD1. CDR3 length equals 14 residues. The germline gives CDR1 MNHNY, CDR2 SVGAGI (reference sequence). Germline trimming cut 6 bases from V and 4 bases from J; bases unmatched to any gene: 6. The CDR3 here is CASSPQGAGYGYTF. The CDR3 region has the DNA TGTGCCAGCAGCCCACAGGGGGCAGGCTATGGCTACACCTTC.

J is TRBJ2-3 and V is TRBV5-4; TRBD2 aligns across 7 bases. J was trimmed by 5 bases and V by 4 bases; bases with no gene match: 13. CDR3 length: 16 residues. Germline CDR1 SGHNT, CDR2 YYREEE (reference sequence). Written as DNA, the CDR3 is TGTGCCAGCAGCCTGGGGGGAGGGAGGGCCTTAGATACGCAGTATTTT. This encodes CASSLGGGRALDTQYF.

The V call is TRBV9, the J call TRBJ2-3, with 12 bases identical to TRBD2. Germline V CDR1 and CDR2: SGDLS, YYNGEE. Unmatched junction bases numbered 7, after V lost 2 bases and J lost 6 bases. CDR3 length: 16 amino acids. The CDR3 sequence: CASSVQTSGSWDTQYF. For the CDR3, the DNA is TGTGCCAGCAGCGTCCAGACTAGCGGGAGTTGGGATACGCAGTATTTT.

The rearrangement links TRBV9 to TRBJ2-1; maybe TRBD2 (5 bases). Deletions cut 2 bases from V and 3 bases from J, with 12 bases between. CDR1 and CDR2 (germline): SGDLS, YYNGEE. This CDR3 contains 15 residues. This CDR3 reads CASSVTIGSYNEQFF. The DNA for the CDR3 is TGTGCCAGCAGCGTTACCATTGGGAGCTACAATGAGCAGTTCTTC.

The rearrangement joins TRBV14 to TRBJ2-7; 11 nucleotides align to TRBD1. The CDR3 sequence is 16 residues long. The V and J ends lost 3 bases and 4 bases, in that order; junction bases with no gene match: 8. CDR1 is SGHDN, CDR2 FVKESK, per germline. CDR3 amino acids: CASSHRPGQGVYEQYF. The CDR3 DNA reads as TGTGCCAGCAGCCATAGGCCGGGACAGGGGGTGTACGAGCAGTACTTC.